This T cell receptor (beta chain) appears in the sequencing data of a study of shared clonotypes between healthy human individuals. Participating donors were healthy, HIV-negative adults free of recent acute infections or vaccinations. There were only Caucasian adults among the donors, and all lived in Nashville, Tennessee. The study separated CD4+ cells into CD45RA+ naive and CD45RA-negative memory subsets. Clones were sequenced by immunoSEQ multiplex PCR, and TCRdb holds only the in-frame ones, with some missing. The sample gives 1.5 million to 1.9 million clones, roughly 98% of which show up once; 0.4% to 0.45% is in the top ten. Germline V lookup: CDR1 MDHEN, CDR2 SYDVKM. The CDR3 is 15 residues long. Trimming left V 5 bases short and J 0 bases short, with 11 bases between.

V gene TRBV28 combines with J gene TRBJ2-4, with D perhaps being TRBD1 or TRBD2 (5 bases each). Source material: naive CD4+ T cells sorted from blood. The subset was: CD45RA+ positively selected. The receptor comes from a man in his thirties or forties in good health. CDR3 DNA: TGTGCCAGCAGTGGGGACCGACTAGCCAAAAACATTCAGTACTTC. Encoded protein: CASSGDRLAKNIQYF.